These 21 T cell receptor beta chains were all obtained from the same sample, sequenced in a study of shared clonotypes between healthy human individuals. Profiling relied on immunoSEQ multiplex PCR, and the TCRdb table lists in-frame clones only, not all of them. The data contain over 2,000,000 clones, around 93% of them singletons. Naive-designated CD8 cells lacked CD45RO, were positively enriched for CCR7, and omitted terminally differentiated effector memory CD45RA+ cells. Sequencing was done on a sample of naive CD8+ T cells from PBMCs. These receptors originate from a young man in good health. Some clones in this sample may be carry-over from other donors' samples.

The gene calls are TRBV29-1 and TRBJ2-7; TRBD1 is a possible D gene (5 bases). This CDR3 spans 14 amino acids. Germline CDR1 reads SQVTM; CDR2 reads ANQGSEA. V lost 4 bases to trimming and J lost 1 base, with 14 bases between them. The CDR3 protein is CSVGPGIPSYEQYF. The CDR3 DNA is TGCAGCGTTGGCCCAGGGATTCCTTCCTACGAGCAGTACTTC.

The chain employs TRBV11-3 and TRBJ2-1, with 7 bases aligning to TRBD2. The CDR3 spans 15 residues. The V gene's germline CDR1 is SGHNT and CDR2 YENEEA. With 5 bases clipped from V and 5 bases from J, the junction kept 9 bases outside the gene matches. The CDR3 protein is CASSQKAGPHNEQFF. In DNA form, the CDR3 reads TGTGCCAGCAGCCAAAAAGCGGGACCCCACAATGAGCAGTTCTTC.

This sequence joins TRBV2 and TRBJ2-1, with 7 bases that match TRBD2. V gave up 3 bases and J gave up 4 bases; unmatched junction bases: 3. Germline CDR1 and CDR2: SNHLY and FYNNEI. The CDR3 contains 14 residues. CDR3 bases: TGTGCCAGCAGTGACCCCGGGAGGTACAATGAGCAGTTCTTC. Its translation is CASSDPGRYNEQFF.

The genes are TRBV28 and TRBJ2-3; D call uncertain. The CDR3 runs to 15 residues. Looked up from germline, CDR1 is MDHEN and CDR2 is SYDVKM. V shed 3 bases and J shed 5 bases, with 15 bases lying between them. Here the CDR3 DNA reads TGTGCCAGCAGTTTCCCGGCCTCCTTGCTAGATACGCAGTATTTT. Amino acids: CASSFPASLLDTQYF.

This clone has just one count. The identical CDR3 is also encoded by other nucleotide sequences in the sample. The genes are TRBV7-9 and TRBJ2-5; D is undetermined. The V and J ends lost 6 bases and 0 bases respectively, with 2 bases between them. Germline assignment: CDR1 SEHNR and CDR2 FQNEAQ (reference sequence). This CDR3 region has 11 residues. The CDR3 loop is CASSYQETQYF. The CDR3 nucleotides are TGTGCCAGCAGTTACCAAGAGACCCAGTACTTC.

The V call is TRBV2, the J call TRBJ2-7, with 10 positions matching TRBD1. The V gene end was trimmed by 8 bases and the J gene end by 5 bases; junction bases not matched to a gene: 12. This CDR3 is built from 15 residues. CDR1 is SNHLY, CDR2 FYNNEI, per germline. CDR3 amino acids: CASWDRGIIVDEQYF. CDR3 coding DNA: TGTGCCAGCTGGGACAGGGGTATTATCGTGGACGAGCAGTACTTC.

V is TRBV11-2 and J is TRBJ2-2, with no clear D. Trimming removed 1 base from V and 7 bases from J, with 7 bases in between. The germline CDR1 and CDR2 sequences are SGHAT and FQNNGV. The CDR3 runs 13 residues. The CDR3 reads CASSLGWSGELFF. CDR3 in DNA: TGTGCCAGCAGCTTAGGGTGGAGCGGGGAGCTGTTTTTT. The whole variable domain, remainder taken from reference TRBV11-2 and TRBJ2-2, is EAGVAQSPRYKIIEKRQSVAFWCNPISGHATLYWYQQILGQGPKLLIQFQNNGVVDDSQLPKDRFSAERLKGVDSTLKIQPAKLEDSAVYLCASSLGWSGELFFGEGSRLTVL.

The J gene is TRBJ2-3, the V gene TRBV7-9, with 7 bases aligning to TRBD2. CDR3 length equals 14 residues. The V gene's germline CDR1 is SEHNR and CDR2 FQNEAQ (reference sequence). V lost 5 bases to trimming and J lost 5 bases; unmatched junction nucleotides: 7. CDR3 sequence: CASSPSREVDTQYF. The CDR3 nucleotides read TGTGCCAGCAGCCCTTCTCGGGAGGTAGATACGCAGTATTTT.

For the CDR3, the DNA is TGCAGCGCGAATTACAGGTCGGAGCAGTTCTTC. It yields the protein CSANYRSEQFF. V usage is TRBV29-1 and J usage is TRBJ2-1, with a weak D call TRBD1 (5 bases). The germline V gene has CDR1 SQVTM and CDR2 ANQGSEA. Trimming removed 7 bases from V and 10 bases from J, with 14 bases in between. This CDR3 is built from 11 residues.

V gene TRBV7-9 combines with J gene TRBJ2-1; 13 positions agree with TRBD2. V shed 5 bases, J shed 3 bases, and the junction held 1 base outside the gene matches. This CDR3 spans 15 amino acids. Per germline, CDR1 SEHNR and CDR2 FQNEAQ (reference sequence). Here the CDR3 DNA reads TGTGCCAGCAGCGGACTAGCGGGAGTCTACAATGAGCAGTTCTTC. It specifies CASSGLAGVYNEQFF. Based on the CDR3 plus reference TRBV7-9 and TRBJ2-1, the full variable domain is DTGVSQNPRHKITKRGQNVTFRCDPISEHNRLYWYRQTLGQGPEFLTYFQNEAQLEKSRLLSDRFSAERPKGSFSTLEIQRTEQGDSAMYLCASSGLAGVYNEQFFGPGTRLTVL.

This clone has a handful of counts. The rearrangement uses TRBV4-1 and TRBJ2-2; no clear D. V was cut by 0 bases and J by 9 bases, with 8 bases left in between. This CDR3 has 13 amino acids. The germline gives CDR1 MGHRA, CDR2 YSYEKL. The CDR3 reads CASSQEMRRELFF. CDR3 nucleotides: TGCGCCAGCAGCCAAGAGATGCGTCGGGAGCTGTTTTTT.

The chain couples TRBV11-3 to TRBJ2-7; TRBD1 matches 9 bases. Germline V gene lookup returns CDR1 SGHNT and CDR2 YENEEA. This CDR3 comprises 13 residues. Losses at the gene ends were 4 bases for V and 3 bases for J; bases not matched to a gene: 1. CDR3 in amino acids: CASSSDRGYEQYF. For the CDR3, the DNA is TGTGCCAGCAGCTCGGACAGGGGCTACGAGCAGTACTTC.

The genes are TRBV19 and TRBJ2-7, with 16 bases fitting TRBD2. J was trimmed by 3 bases and V by 5 bases; bases with no gene match: 10. CDR3 length equals 18 residues. Germline lookup yields CDR1 LNHDA and CDR2 SQIVND (reference sequence). CDR3 nucleotide sequence: TGTGCCAGTAGTCCGTCCGGGACTAGCGGGAGGGAATACTACGAGCAGTACTTC. Translating it yields CASSPSGTSGREYYEQYF.

This chain connects TRBV27 to TRBJ2-5, with D possibly TRBD1 on 6 matching bases. Germline V gene sequence: CDR1 MNHEY, CDR2 SMNVEV (reference sequence). The CDR3 length is 15 residues. V lost 7 bases, J lost 3 bases, and 18 bases lay in between. In DNA, the CDR3 is TGTGCCAGCAAAGGGCGCCAGGGGCTGGAAGAGACCCAGTACTTC. Protein sequence: CASKGRQGLEETQYF.

The genes are TRBV27 and TRBJ1-5; D is possibly TRBD1 (6 bases). The CDR3 has 15 residues. Per the germline V gene, CDR1 is MNHEY and CDR2 is SMNVEV (reference sequence). V was clipped by 3 bases and J by 3 bases, with 12 bases between them. The CDR3 region is CASSFRGGVNQPQHF. The CDR3 bases are TGTGCCAGCAGTTTCAGGGGAGGGGTCAATCAGCCCCAGCATTTT.

The chain is built from TRBV7-9 and TRBJ2-5, with D possibly being TRBD1 (6 bases). The germline V gene has CDR1 SEHNR and CDR2 FQNEAQ (reference sequence). The CDR3 consists of 12 residues. The ends were cut back, 5 bases at V and 5 bases at J, with 9 bases in the middle. CDR3: CASSNREETQYF. CDR3 bases: TGTGCCAGCAGCAACAGGGAGGAGACCCAGTACTTC.

The chain carries TRBV6-1 and TRBJ2-7, with TRBD2 matching 11 bases. J gave up 4 bases and V 6 bases, and 8 bases lay outside the gene matches. The CDR3 consists of 15 residues. The germline gives CDR1 MNHNS, CDR2 SASEGT. CDR3 residues: CASRARLAGSYEQYF. The CDR3 nucleotides are TGTGCCAGCAGGGCACGACTAGCGGGATCGTACGAGCAGTACTTC.

V gene TRBV9 combines with J gene TRBJ2-7; D is unresolved. The V gene lost 0 bases and the J gene lost 2 bases, with 9 bases spanning the gap. CDR3 length: 14 residues. The germline CDR1 and CDR2 sequences are SGDLS and YYNGEE. CDR3 amino acids: CASSVERIPYEQYF. The CDR3 DNA follows: TGTGCCAGCAGCGTAGAACGGATACCCTACGAGCAGTACTTC.

V usage is TRBV5-1 and J usage is TRBJ2-7; maybe TRBD1 (6 bases). The germline V gene has CDR1 SGHRS and CDR2 YFSETQ. Trimming pared 4 bases from V and 3 bases from J, leaving 17 bases between. The CDR3 runs 15 residues. The CDR3 reads CASSPAPGQHYEQYF. The CDR3 bases are TGCGCCAGCAGCCCCGCACCGGGACAACACTACGAGCAGTACTTC. Looking up the rest from reference TRBV5-1 and TRBJ2-7 gives the full variable domain: KAGVTQTPRYLIKTRGQQVTLSCSPISGHRSVSWYQQTPGQGLQFLFEYFSETQRNKGNFPGRFSGRQFSNSRSEMNVSTLELGDSALYLCASSPAPGQHYEQYFGPGTRLTVT.

With respect to this clone: The same CDR3 can be traced to other DNA sequences in this sample. The chain has TRBV5-6 and TRBJ2-1; D remains ambiguous. From germline, CDR1 is SGHDT and CDR2 YYEEEE. Trimming left V 2 bases short and J 8 bases short, with 8 bases between. The CDR3 is made up of 12 amino acids. CDR3 DNA: TGTGCCAGCAGCTTAGGGTTGCATGAGCAGTTCTTC. Protein product: CASSLGLHEQFF.

This rearrangement joins TRBV27 to TRBJ1-2, with 11 bases that match TRBD1. The V and J ends lost 5 bases and 5 bases, in that order; junction bases with no gene match: 16. Germline-derived CDR1 and CDR2 are MNHEY and SMNVEV (reference sequence). The length of the CDR3 is 18 residues. This CDR3 is CASSRVLGTGGALYGYTF. In nucleotides, the CDR3 is TGTGCCAGCAGTAGGGTTTTAGGGACAGGGGGTGCTCTTTATGGCTACACCTTC.